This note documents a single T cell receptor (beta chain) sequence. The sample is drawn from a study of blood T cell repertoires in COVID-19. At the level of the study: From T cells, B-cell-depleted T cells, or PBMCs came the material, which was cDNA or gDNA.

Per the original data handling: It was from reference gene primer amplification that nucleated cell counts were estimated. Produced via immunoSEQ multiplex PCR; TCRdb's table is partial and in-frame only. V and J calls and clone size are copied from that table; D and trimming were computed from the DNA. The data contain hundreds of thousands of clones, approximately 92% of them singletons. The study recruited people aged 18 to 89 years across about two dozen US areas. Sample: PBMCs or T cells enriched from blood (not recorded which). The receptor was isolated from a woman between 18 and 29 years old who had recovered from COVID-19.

Here the CDR3 reads CASSFRTDYNEKLFF. The CDR3 coding sequence is TGTGCCAGCAGCTTTAGGACTGATTATAATGAAAAACTGTTTTTT. The gene calls are TRBV7-8 and TRBJ1-4; D ambiguous. V lost 3 bases and J lost 4, with 12 bases in between. Germline lookup yields CDR1 SGHVS and CDR2 FQNEAQ. CDR3 length: 15 residues.